These 9 T cell receptor beta chains originate from one sample sequenced in a study of blood T cell repertoires in COVID-19. Repertoires were generated with immunoSEQ multiplex PCR, while TCRdb's copy carries only in-frame clones and drops some. The data show under 75,000 clones, approximately 81% seen once. The sequencing input was peripheral blood. All receptors derive from a woman older than 75 with active or convalescent COVID-19.

The chain uses TRBV29-1 and TRBJ1-1, with D maybe TRBD1 (6 bases). This CDR3 is built from 13 residues. With 6 bases removed from V and 1 base from J, the gap between germline ends came to 12 bases. The germline V gene has CDR1 SQVTM and CDR2 ANQGSEA. CDR3: CSVGKQGNTEAFF. The CDR3 nucleotides are TGCAGCGTGGGAAAACAGGGGAACACTGAAGCTTTCTTT. Complete variable domain (other parts from reference TRBV29-1 and TRBJ1-1): SAVISQKPSRDICQRGTSLTIQCQVDSQVTMMFWYRQQPGQSLTLIATANQGSEATYESGFVIDKFPISRPNLTFSTLTVSNMSPEDSSIYLCSVGKQGNTEAFFGQGTRLTVV.

The rearrangement uses TRBV14 and TRBJ2-2; 8 bases map to TRBD1. The CDR3 sequence is 18 residues long. Per germline, CDR1 SGHDN and CDR2 FVKESK. V lost 3 bases to trimming and J lost 6 bases; unmatched junction nucleotides: 15. The CDR3 is CASSHTSPDRGLAGELFF. CDR3 nucleotides: TGTGCCAGCAGCCACACAAGCCCTGACAGGGGTCTGGCCGGGGAGCTGTTTTTT.

This clone occurred a few times. The V call is TRBV28, the J call TRBJ2-1; 11 bases agree with TRBD2. This CDR3 has 19 amino acids. Germline loops: CDR1 MDHEN, CDR2 SYDVKM. V shed 8 bases and J 7 bases; nucleotides not matched to a gene: 22. CDR3 coding DNA: TGTGCCAGCCTCGCCTGGGCTAGCGGGGGGCCAACAGAGTTAAATGAGCAGTTCTTC. This codes for CASLAWASGGPTELNEQFF.

This rearrangement joins TRBV19 to TRBJ1-2; 9 bases are a match to TRBD1. CDR3 length: 16 amino acids. V trimming: 5 bases; J trimming: 0 bases; junction bases outside the gene matches: 7. CDR1 and CDR2 from the germline V gene are LNHDA and SQIVND (reference sequence). CDR3 sequence (DNA): TGTGCCAGTAGTTTGGGACAGGGCGACGCTAACTATGGCTACACCTTC. Amino acids: CASSLGQGDANYGYTF.

CDR3 region: CASSLAGGGSSPLHF. The CDR3 nucleotides read TGCGCCAGCAGCTTGGCCGGAGGGGGCAGCTCACCCCTCCACTTT. The rearrangement uses TRBV5-1 and TRBJ1-6; 7 bases are shared with TRBD1. The CDR3 contains 15 residues. Trimming cost V 0 bases and J 10 bases; bases outside gene matches: 7. Germline V gene sequence: CDR1 SGHRS, CDR2 YFSETQ.

The chain is built from TRBV7-2 and TRBJ1-4; 12 bases are shared with TRBD1. The germline CDR1 and CDR2 sequences are SGHTA and FQGNSA. The junction had 6 bases not matched to a gene; V was cut back by 1 base and J by 0 bases. CDR3 length equals 19 residues. CDR3 region: CASSLVFGTGGSTNEKLFF. CDR3 bases: TGTGCCAGCAGCTTAGTCTTCGGGACAGGGGGCTCAACTAATGAAAAACTGTTTTTT.

This rearrangement joins TRBV10-3 to TRBJ2-5, with 7 bases fitting TRBD2. The junction had 5 bases not matched to a gene; V was cut back by 3 bases and J by 1 base. Germline lookup yields CDR1 ENHRY and CDR2 SYGVKD. The length of the CDR3 is 15 residues. The CDR3 protein is CAISERLARQETQYF. DNA of the CDR3: TGTGCCATCAGTGAAAGACTAGCCCGCCAAGAGACCCAGTACTTC.

The chain couples TRBV18 to TRBJ2-7; D remains unclear. Between the trimmed V and J ends, which lost 5 bases and 6 bases, there was a span of 17 bases. CDR1 and CDR2 (germline): KGHSH, LQKENI. The CDR3 is 14 amino acids. The DNA for the CDR3 is TGTGCCAGCTCAACCGACGCGGCGTCCCTCGAGCAGTACTTC. Translating it yields CASSTDAASLEQYF.

The V call is TRBV4-1, the J call TRBJ1-2; a weak D match, TRBD1 (6 bases). CDR3 length: 16 residues. Germline loops: CDR1 MGHRA, CDR2 YSYEKL. V lost 0 bases, J lost 2 bases, and 13 bases lay in between. This CDR3 reads CASSQEDTGQNYGYTF. CDR3 in DNA: TGCGCCAGCAGCCAAGAAGACACAGGGCAAAACTATGGCTACACCTTC.